This passage covers 9 T cell receptor beta chains from one sample sequenced in a study of T cells in tumors after PD-1 blockade. Assay: immunoSEQ multiplex PCR; the TCRdb copy retains only in-frame clones and omits some. The sample carries roughly 47,000 clones, 60% to 80% recorded once. The sequencing used PBMCs, collected before anti-PD-1 treatment. The receptors stem from a human donor with basal cell carcinoma.

The DNA of the CDR3 is TGTGCCAGCAGTGAAGGTTTAGTCCCCTCCTACGAGCAGTACTTC. Its translation is CASSEGLVPSYEQYF. The chain couples TRBV6-1 to TRBJ2-7; D gene ambiguous. V was clipped by 1 base and J by 0 bases, with 10 bases between them. CDR1 and CDR2 (germline): MNHNS, SASEGT. The CDR3 runs 15 residues.

This clone was detected a few times. The rearrangement links TRBV29-1 to TRBJ1-6; 10 positions match TRBD1. V was clipped by 5 bases and J by 10 bases; unmatched bases: 5. Germline-derived CDR1 and CDR2 are SQVTM and ANQGSEA. This CDR3 contains 13 residues. CDR3 nucleotide sequence: TGCAGCGTTCGCGGGACAGGGGAATCACCCCTCCACTTT. It yields the protein CSVRGTGESPLHF.

The V gene is TRBV5-1, the J gene TRBJ1-1, with TRBD1 matching 10 bases. The CDR3 extends over 15 amino acids. Germline assignment: CDR1 SGHRS and CDR2 YFSETQ. The ends lost 4 bases at V and 6 bases at J; junction bases unmatched: 9. The CDR3 DNA follows: TGCGCCAGCAGCCCCCGACAGGGGGCGGCGGCTGAAGCTTTCTTT. It is translated as CASSPRQGAAAEAFF.

The genes are TRBV6-5 and TRBJ1-2; no clear D. The V end was cut by 5 bases, the J end by 6 bases, with 19 bases between. This CDR3 has 15 amino acids. CDR1 MNHEY and CDR2 SVGAGI come from the germline V gene. The CDR3 region is CASSRLRRERDGYTF. DNA for the CDR3: TGTGCCAGCAGTCGCCTTCGGCGGGAGAGAGATGGCTACACCTTC.

The J gene is TRBJ2-1, the V gene TRBV4-1, with 8 bases identical to TRBD2. Trimming removed 0 bases from V and 15 bases from J; junction bases left unmatched: 13. Germline CDR1 reads MGHRA; CDR2 reads YSYEKL. The CDR3 covers 15 residues. For the CDR3, the DNA is TGCGCCAGCAGCCAAGATCCGTCAGCGGGGGCGGCGCGGTTCTTC. Amino acids: CASSQDPSAGAARFF.

The rearrangement links TRBV28 to TRBJ1-2; 8 bases are a match to TRBD1. From germline, CDR1 is MDHEN and CDR2 SYDVKM. The CDR3 length is 16 residues. The V segment lost 6 bases and the J segment 7 bases; nucleotides outside the gene matches: 16. The CDR3 coding sequence is TGTGCCAGCAGCCGCCGAGGCCAGGGGGCCGGCTCTGGCTACACCTTC. It encodes CASSRRGQGAGSGYTF.

Worth noting for this clone: The sample contains more than one DNA sequence encoding this CDR3. The V call is TRBV5-1, the J call TRBJ1-2; the D gene is possibly TRBD1 (6 bases). Germline CDR1 is SGHRS and CDR2 is YFSETQ. This CDR3 is 14 amino acids long. With 4 bases removed from V and 8 bases from J, the gap between germline ends came to 18 bases. CDR3 amino acids: CASSTDRPRGGYTF. CDR3 DNA: TGCGCCAGCAGCACAGACAGGCCTCGGGGGGGCTACACCTTC. Full variable domain (remainder filled in from reference TRBV5-1 and TRBJ1-2): KAGVTQTPRYLIKTRGQQVTLSCSPISGHRSVSWYQQTPGQGLQFLFEYFSETQRNKGNFPGRFSGRQFSNSRSEMNVSTLELGDSALYLCASSTDRPRGGYTFGSGTRLTVV.

The chain combines TRBV7-3 with TRBJ2-3, with a possible D match to TRBD2 (6 bases). V gave up 5 bases and J gave up 0 bases, with 21 bases separating them. This CDR3 has 18 amino acids. CDR1 is SGHTA and CDR2 is FQGTGA in the germline V gene. DNA for the CDR3: TGTGCCAGCAGCCCCTCGGCTACTGGTAGCGGCAGCACAGATACGCAGTATTTT. This translates into CASSPSATGSGSTDTQYF.

The chain is built from TRBV5-1 and TRBJ1-2; TRBD1 might be the D (5 bases). With 3 bases removed from V and 7 bases from J, the gap between germline ends came to 13 bases. Germline values: CDR1 SGHRS, CDR2 YFSETQ. The CDR3 loop spans 13 amino acids. Here the CDR3 reads CASSSDTGLGYTF. In DNA form, the CDR3 reads TGCGCCAGCAGCTCGGACACGGGGCTTGGCTACACCTTC.